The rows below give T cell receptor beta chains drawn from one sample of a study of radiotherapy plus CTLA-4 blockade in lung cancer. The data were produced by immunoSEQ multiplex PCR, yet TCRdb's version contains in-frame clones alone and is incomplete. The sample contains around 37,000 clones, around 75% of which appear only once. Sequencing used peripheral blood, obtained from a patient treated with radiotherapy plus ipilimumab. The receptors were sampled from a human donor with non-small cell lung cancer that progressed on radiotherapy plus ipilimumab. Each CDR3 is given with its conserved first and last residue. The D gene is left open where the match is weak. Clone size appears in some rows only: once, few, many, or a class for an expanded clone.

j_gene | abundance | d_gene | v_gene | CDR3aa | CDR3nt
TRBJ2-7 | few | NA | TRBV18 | CASSPPGSPSAGEQYF | TGTGCCAGCTCCCCGCCCGGTTCGCCTAGCGCGGGGGAGCAGTACTTC
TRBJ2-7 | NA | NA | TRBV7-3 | CASSPGDGSYEQYF | TGTGCCAGCAGCCCGGGGGACGGCTCCTACGAGCAGTACTTC
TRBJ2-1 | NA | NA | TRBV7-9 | CASSLVRANEQFF | TGTGCCAGCAGCTTGGTCAGGGCCAATGAGCAGTTCTTC
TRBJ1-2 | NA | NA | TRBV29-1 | CSVSSHGNYGYTF | TGCAGCGTCTCAAGCCACGGGAACTATGGCTACACCTTC
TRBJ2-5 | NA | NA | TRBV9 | CASSVGIAEGETQYF | TGTGCCAGCAGCGTAGGAATAGCTGAAGGAGAGACCCAGTACTTC
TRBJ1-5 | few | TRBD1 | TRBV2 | CASRGQSNQPQHF | TGTGCCAGCAGGGGACAGAGCAATCAGCCCCAGCATTTT
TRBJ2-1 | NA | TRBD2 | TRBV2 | CASSEQAGTYNEQFF | TGTGCCAGCAGTGAACAAGCGGGAACCTACAATGAGCAGTTCTTC
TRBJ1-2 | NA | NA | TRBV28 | CASRSPRSYGYTF | TGTGCCAGCAGATCCCCCCGATCCTATGGCTACACCTTC
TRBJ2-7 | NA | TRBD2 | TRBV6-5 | CASSLAGGPYEQYF | TGTGCCAGCAGTTTAGCGGGGGGCCCTTACGAGCAGTACTTC
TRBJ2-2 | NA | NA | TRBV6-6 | CASSLRRELFF | TGTGCCAGCAGCCTTCGCCGGGAGCTGTTTTTT
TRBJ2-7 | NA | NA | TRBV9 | CASSVESWAPAYEQYF | TGTGCCAGCAGCGTAGAATCGTGGGCCCCCGCCTACGAGCAGTACTTC
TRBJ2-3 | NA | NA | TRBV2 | CASSEALGGRTDTQYF | TGTGCCAGCAGTGAAGCGCTTGGAGGAAGGACAGATACGCAGTATTTT
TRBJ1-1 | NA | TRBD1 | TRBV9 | CASSVVGGPKPNTEAFF | TGTGCCAGCAGCGTAGTAGGGGGCCCCAAACCGAACACTGAAGCTTTCTTT
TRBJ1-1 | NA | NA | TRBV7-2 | CASSEGKRYTEAFF | TGTGCCAGCTCCGAGGGAAAGAGATACACTGAAGCTTTCTTT
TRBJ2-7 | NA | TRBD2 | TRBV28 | CASSSSASGRAWEQYF | TGTGCCAGCAGTTCGTCCGCTAGCGGGAGGGCTTGGGAGCAGTACTTC
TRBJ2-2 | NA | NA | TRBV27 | CASTSDLNTGELFF | TGTGCCAGCACCTCAGACTTGAACACCGGGGAGCTGTTTTTT
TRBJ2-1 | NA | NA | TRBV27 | CASSGRGSGLGNEQFF | TGTGCCAGCAGTGGAAGGGGCTCGGGTTTAGGGAATGAGCAGTTCTTC
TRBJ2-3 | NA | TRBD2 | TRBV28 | CASSSRHLGLAGTDTQYF | TGTGCCAGCAGTTCTCGTCATCTCGGACTAGCGGGGACAGATACGCAGTATTTT
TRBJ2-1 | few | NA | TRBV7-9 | CASSSKISGSTGEQFF | TGTGCCAGCAGCTCAAAGATTAGCGGATCGACGGGAGAGCAGTTCTTC
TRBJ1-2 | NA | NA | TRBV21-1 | CASSKWGDRLNYGYTF | TGTGCCAGCAGCAAATGGGGGGACAGGTTGAACTATGGCTACACCTTC
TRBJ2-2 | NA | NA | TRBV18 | CASSQTGSGELFF | TGTGCCAGCTCACAGACGGGTTCCGGGGAGCTGTTTTTT
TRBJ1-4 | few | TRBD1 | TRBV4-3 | CASSPTSRQGAEKLFF | TGCGCCAGCAGCCCGACCTCTAGACAGGGGGCAGAAAAACTGTTTTTT
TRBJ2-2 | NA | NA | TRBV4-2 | CASSLNHNTGELFF | TGTGCCAGCAGCCTAAACCATAACACCGGGGAGCTGTTTTTT
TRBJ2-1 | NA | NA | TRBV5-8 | CASSSGGSSYNEQFF | TGTGCCAGCAGCAGTGGGGGGAGCTCCTACAATGAGCAGTTCTTC
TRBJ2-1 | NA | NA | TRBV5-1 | CASSLGSGGINEQFF | TGCGCCAGCAGCTTGGGTTCAGGGGGGATCAATGAGCAGTTCTTC
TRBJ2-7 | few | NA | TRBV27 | CASSWRGGSYEQYF | TGTGCCAGCAGTTGGAGGGGGGGCTCCTACGAGCAGTACTTC
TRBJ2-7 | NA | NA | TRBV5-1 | CASSLDGQSREQYF | TGCGCCAGCAGCTTGGATGGCCAAAGTCGCGAGCAGTACTTC
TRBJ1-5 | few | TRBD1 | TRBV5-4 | CASSLGRGSNQPQHF | TGTGCCAGCAGCTTGGGCAGGGGGAGCAATCAGCCCCAGCATTTT
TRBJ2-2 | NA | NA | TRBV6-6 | CASGGGGGTGELFF | TGTGCCAGCGGTGGGGGCGGGGGCACCGGGGAGCTGTTTTTT
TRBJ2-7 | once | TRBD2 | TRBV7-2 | CASSFRASGSYEQYF | TGTGCCAGCAGCTTCAGGGCTAGCGGTTCCTACGAGCAGTACTTC
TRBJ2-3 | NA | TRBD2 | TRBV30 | CAWSTLAGGGTDTQYF | TGTGCCTGGAGTACACTAGCGGGGGGAGGCACAGATACGCAGTATTTT
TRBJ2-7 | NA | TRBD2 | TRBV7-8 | CASSSRGKRESPYEQYF | TGTGCCAGCAGCTCCCGGGGAAAGCGGGAGTCCCCCTACGAGCAGTACTTC
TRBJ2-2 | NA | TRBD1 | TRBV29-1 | CSAFGAGGNTGELFF | TGCAGCGCATTCGGGGCAGGGGGCAACACCGGGGAGCTGTTTTTT
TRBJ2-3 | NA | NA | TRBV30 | CAWSGVTTDTQYF | TGTGCCTGGAGTGGAGTCACAACAGATACGCAGTATTTT
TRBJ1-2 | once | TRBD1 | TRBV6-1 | CASSEARTGGGGYTF | TGTGCCAGCAGTGAAGCCCGGACAGGGGGCGGTGGCTACACCTTC
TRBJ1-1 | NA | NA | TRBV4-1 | CASSHRSGEFMNTEAFF | TGCGCCAGCAGCCACCGCTCAGGGGAATTCATGAACACTGAAGCTTTCTTT
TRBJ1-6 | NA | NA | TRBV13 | CASSLRGSSINSPLHF | TGTGCCAGCAGCTTAAGAGGGTCGAGCATAAATTCACCCCTCCACTTT
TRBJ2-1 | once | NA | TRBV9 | CASSDSYNEQFF | TGTGCCAGCAGCGACTCCTACAATGAGCAGTTCTTC
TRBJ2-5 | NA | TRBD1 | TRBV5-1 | CASSFLTGEETQYF | TGCGCCAGCAGCTTCTTGACAGGGGAAGAGACCCAGTACTTC
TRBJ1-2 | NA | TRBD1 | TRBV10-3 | CATEGDSLHYGYTF | TGTGCCACGGAGGGGGACAGTCTACACTATGGCTACACCTTC
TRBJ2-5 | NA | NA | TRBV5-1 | CASSLYRGETQYF | TGCGCCAGCAGCTTGTATAGGGGAGAGACCCAGTACTTC
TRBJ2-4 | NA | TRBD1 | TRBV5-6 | CASRRQGVAKNIQYF | TGTGCCAGCAGACGACAGGGGGTAGCCAAAAACATTCAGTACTTC
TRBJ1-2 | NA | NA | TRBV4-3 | CASSQDRQGPTGYTF | TGCGCCAGCAGCCAAGACAGGCAGGGTCCGACGGGCTACACCTTC
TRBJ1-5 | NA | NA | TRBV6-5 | CASRPAGGGGQPQHF | TGTGCCAGCAGACCAGCCGGGGGGGGCGGTCAGCCCCAGCATTTT
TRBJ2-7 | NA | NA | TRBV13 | CASSLNRAEQYF | TGTGCCAGCAGCCTAAATCGCGCAGAGCAGTACTTC
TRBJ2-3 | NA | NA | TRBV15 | CATSRAAGAYTDTQYF | TGTGCCACCAGCAGAGCGGCAGGGGCGTACACAGATACGCAGTATTTT
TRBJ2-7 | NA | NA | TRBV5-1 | CASSLSSSYEQYF | TGCGCCAGCAGCTTGAGCAGCTCCTACGAGCAGTACTTC
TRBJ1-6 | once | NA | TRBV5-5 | CASSPHRAHNSPLHF | TGTGCCAGCAGCCCACACAGGGCCCATAATTCACCCCTCCACTTT
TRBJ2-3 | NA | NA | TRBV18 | CASSPPGAQGTDTQYF | TGTGCCAGCTCACCACCCGGGGCGCAGGGCACAGATACGCAGTATTTT
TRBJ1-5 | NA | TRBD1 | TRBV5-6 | CASSLYDRGPLQPQHF | TGTGCCAGCAGCTTGTACGACAGGGGGCCCCTTCAGCCCCAGCATTTT
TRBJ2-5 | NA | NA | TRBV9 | CASSVAGSGKETQYF | TGTGCCAGCAGCGTAGCTGGATCGGGGAAAGAGACCCAGTACTTC
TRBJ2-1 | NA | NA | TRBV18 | CASSREAGAYNEQFF | TGTGCCAGCTCACGGGAGGCAGGGGCCTACAATGAGCAGTTCTTC